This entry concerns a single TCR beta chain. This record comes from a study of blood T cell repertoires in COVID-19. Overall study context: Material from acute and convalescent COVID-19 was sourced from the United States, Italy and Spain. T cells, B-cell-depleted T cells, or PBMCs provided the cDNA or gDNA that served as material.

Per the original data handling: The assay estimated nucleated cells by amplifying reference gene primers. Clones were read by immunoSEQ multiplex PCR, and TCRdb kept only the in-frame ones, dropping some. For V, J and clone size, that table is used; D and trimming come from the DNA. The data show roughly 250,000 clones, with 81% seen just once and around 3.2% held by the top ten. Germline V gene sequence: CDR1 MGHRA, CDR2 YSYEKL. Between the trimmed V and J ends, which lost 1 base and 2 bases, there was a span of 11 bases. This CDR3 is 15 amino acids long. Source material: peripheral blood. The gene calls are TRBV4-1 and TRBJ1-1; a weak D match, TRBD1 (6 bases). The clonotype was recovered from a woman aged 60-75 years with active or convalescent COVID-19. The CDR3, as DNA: TGCGCCAGCAGCCAAGGTAGACAGGCCAACACTGAAGCTTTCTTT. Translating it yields CASSQGRQANTEAFF.